The rows below give T cell receptor beta chains drawn from one sample of a study of T cells in Graves' hyperthyroidism and ophthalmopathy. TCRdb reprocessed the multiplex PCR reads with MiXCR, giving one entry per CDR3 protein. There are 550,000 to 600,000 distinct CDR3 sequences in the sample; approximately 15% occur only once, and more than 6% lies in the top ten. Sequenced material: blood. The receptors were sampled from a young woman with Graves' ophthalmopathy. The CDR3 runs from the conserved cysteine through the conserved F or W. The D gene is left open where the match is weak. Clone sizes are given selectively: once, few, many, or a class where the clone is expanded.

>-|TRBJ2-7|many|TRBV10-3
TGTGCCATCAGCTCCGCTTACGAGCAGTACTTC
CAISSAYEQYF
>-|TRBJ2-5|many|TRBV2
TGTGCCAGCAGTGTGGAACAGGAAGGGACCCAGTACTTC
CASSVEQEGTQYF
>-|TRBJ1-2|few|TRBV5-8
TGTGCCAGCAGCTCCGGTTATCTGTATCGGGTTAGCTATGGCTACACCTTC
CASSSGYLYRVSYGYTF
>-|TRBJ2-1|few|TRBV18
TGTGCCAGCTCACCACCCCGGGACTTTTCCTACAATGAGCAGTTCTTC
CASSPPRDFSYNEQFF
>TRBD1|TRBJ2-7|-|TRBV10-2
TGCGCCAGCAGTGAACTCCTCGACAGGGTAGAGGGCGAGCAGTACTTC
CASSELLDRVEGEQYF
>TRBD2|TRBJ2-1|many|TRBV20-1
TGCAGTGCTCCAGGACTAGCGGGAGCCTATGAGCAGTTCTTC
CSAPGLAGAYEQFF
>TRBD1|TRBJ2-7|-|TRBV18
TGTGCCAGCTCACCCGTGACAGGGAACTACGAGCAGTACTTC
CASSPVTGNYEQYF
>TRBD2|TRBJ2-1|many|TRBV11-2
TGTGCCAGCAGCTCGACTAGCGGGAGGATGAAGCAGTTCTTC
CASSSTSGRMKQFF
>-|TRBJ1-5|-|TRBV19
TGTGCCAGTAGTATAGGGGGACAAGCAAGTCAGCCCCAGCATTTT
CASSIGGQASQPQHF
>-|TRBJ2-1|many|TRBV7-2
TGTGCCAGCAGCTTAGCGTGGAAGCTACAGTTCTTC
CASSLAWKLQFF
>-|TRBJ2-1|-|TRBV5-1
TGCGCCAGCGGGCGGGAAGGGAGATGGGATGAGCAGTTCTTC
CASGREGRWDEQFF
>TRBD2|TRBJ2-2|-|TRBV20-1
TGCAGTGCTAGAGATTGTTGTAGCGGGACTAGCGCGACCGGGGAGCTGTTTTTT
CSARDCCSGTSATGELFF
>TRBD1|TRBJ1-6|few|TRBV9
TGTGCCAGCAGTACCCGACAGGGGACTTCACCCCTCCACTTT
CASSTRQGTSPLHF
>-|TRBJ2-1|many|TRBV28
TGTGCCAGCCAGGGAAGTCGGACCTACAATGAGCAGTTCTTC
CASQGSRTYNEQFF
>TRBD1|TRBJ2-7|-|TRBV11-3
TGTGCCAGCAGCTTCCGGGACAGGGCCGAGCAGTACTTC
CASSFRDRAEQYF
>TRBD1|TRBJ1-2|few|TRBV9
TGTGCCAGCAGCCCTAGACAGGGACCTGGCTACACCTTC
CASSPRQGPGYTF
>TRBD1|TRBJ2-7|many|TRBV27
TGCGCCAGCAGCTCAGGGGGAGAGCAGTACTTC
CASSSGGEQYF
>-|TRBJ2-7|many|TRBV19
TGTGCCAGTAGTATAGGAGGGCAGACCTACGAGCAGTACTTC
CASSIGGQTYEQYF
>TRBD2|TRBJ2-1|many|TRBV24-1
TGTGCCACCAGTGATGGGAGCGGGAACCCCTACAATGAGCAGTTCTTC
CATSDGSGNPYNEQFF
>TRBD1|TRBJ1-5|many|TRBV20-1
TGCAGTGCTAGAGAAGACAGGGTGGGGAATCAGCCCCAGCATTTT
CSAREDRVGNQPQHF
>-|TRBJ2-4|-|TRBV12-3/TRBV12-4
TGTGCCAGCAGTTTTGTCCAAAACATTCAGTACTTC
CASSFVQNIQYF
>-|TRBJ1-1|many|TRBV7-2
TGTGCCAGCAGCTTAATGGGGGGGGGGACTGAAGCTTTCTTT
CASSLMGGGTEAFF
>-|TRBJ2-5|many|TRBV7-3
TGTGCCAGCAGCCCGGGGGGGGGACAGCAAGAGACCCAGTACTTC
CASSPGGGQQETQYF
>-|TRBJ1-4|many|TRBV2
TGTGCCAGCAGTGAAGGACGGTTAAATGAAAAACTGTTTTTT
CASSEGRLNEKLFF
>-|TRBJ2-7|many|TRBV7-2
TGTGCCAGCAGCTCGCGTGGCCTATCCTCCGAGCAGTACTTC
CASSSRGLSSEQYF